This is a list of T cell receptor beta chains from one sample in a study of beta chain features in type 1 diabetes. TCRdb's table, derived via immunoSEQ multiplex PCR, lists solely in-frame clones and lacks some. The data hold about 930,000 clones, with 17% observed a single time. The sample taken for sequencing was naive CD4+ T cells from blood. The receptors come from a woman younger than 30 in good health. Each CDR3 is given with its conserved first and last residue. The D gene is left open where the match is weak. Clone size is given for some rows only: seen once, a few or many times, or a class if the clone is expanded.

v_call	j_call	d_call	clone_size	cdr3_aa	cdr3_nt
TRBV18	TRBJ1-2	TRBD1	.	CASSPQQGKNGYTF	TGTGCCAGCTCACCACAACAGGGGAAGAATGGCTACACCTTC
TRBV5-1	TRBJ2-5	TRBD2	.	CASRISSGRVETQYF	TGCGCCAGCCGTATATCTAGCGGGAGAGTAGAGACCCAGTACTTC
TRBV4-3	TRBJ1-2	.	.	CASSQETGGYGYTF	TGCGCCAGCAGCCAAGAGACGGGGGGGTATGGCTACACCTTC
TRBV5-6	TRBJ1-5	.	few	CASSAGRHGNQPQHF	TGTGCCAGCAGCGCCGGCAGACATGGCAATCAGCCCCAGCATTTT
TRBV21-1	TRBJ2-4	.	.	CASSTKRMAKNIQYF	TGTGCCAGCAGCACCAAGAGGATGGCCAAAAACATTCAGTACTTC
TRBV6-6	TRBJ2-2	.	few	CASSLDSWELFF	TGTGCCAGCAGTTTGGACAGCTGGGAGCTGTTTTTT
TRBV18	TRBJ2-1	.	.	CASSPFTGSDNEQFF	TGTGCCAGCTCACCTTTCACAGGGTCAGACAATGAGCAGTTCTTC
TRBV7-8	TRBJ2-1	TRBD2	.	CASSLVGLAGTNEQFF	TGTGCCAGCAGCCTAGTGGGACTAGCGGGAACCAATGAGCAGTTCTTC
TRBV10-3	TRBJ1-2	.	.	CAISESRQNYGYTF	TGTGCCATCAGTGAGTCCCGACAGAACTATGGCTACACCTTC
TRBV7-9	TRBJ2-1	.	.	CASSSNRAGAYNEQFF	TGTGCCAGCAGCTCAAACAGGGCTGGTGCCTACAATGAGCAGTTCTTC
TRBV7-9	TRBJ1-3	.	.	CASSGTGNTIYF	TGTGCCAGCAGCGGAACTGGAAACACCATATATTTT
TRBV7-2	TRBJ2-3	TRBD2	few	CASSTTSGPSTQYF	TGTGCCAGCAGCACCACTAGCGGCCCGTCTACGCAGTATTTT
TRBV19	TRBJ1-2	.	.	CASSTGQGYGYTF	TGTGCCAGTAGTACAGGACAAGGATATGGCTACACCTTC
TRBV29-1	TRBJ2-7	.	few	CSVEIDRYEQYF	TGCAGCGTTGAAATTGATCGGTACGAGCAGTACTTC
TRBV5-1	TRBJ2-3	.	.	CASSFGQLGTDTQYF	TGCGCCAGCAGCTTTGGCCAGTTGGGCACAGATACGCAGTATTTT
TRBV7-2	TRBJ2-7	TRBD2	once	CASSLFSTRLAERSYEQYF	TGTGCCAGCAGCTTATTTAGTACGCGGCTAGCGGAGCGCTCCTACGAGCAGTACTTC
TRBV18	TRBJ1-2	TRBD1	.	CASSPDRSYGYTF	TGTGCCAGCTCACCGGACAGGTCATATGGCTACACCTTC
TRBV19	TRBJ2-6	.	many	CASIDSYHSGANVLTF	TGTGCCAGTATCGACAGCTACCACTCTGGGGCCAACGTCCTGACTTTC
TRBV5-1	TRBJ2-1	TRBD2	few	CASNSGRDNEQFF	TGCGCCAGCAACAGCGGGAGAGACAATGAGCAGTTCTTC
TRBV25-1	TRBJ2-3	.	.	CASSRGGTSTDTQYF	TGTGCCAGCAGTAGAGGCGGGACTAGCACAGATACGCAGTATTTT
TRBV2	TRBJ1-1	.	.	CASSEDSFPMNTEAFF	TGTGCCAGCAGTGAGGACAGTTTCCCTATGAACACTGAAGCTTTCTTT
TRBV18	TRBJ2-1	.	.	CASSPGLANYNEQFF	TGTGCCAGCTCACCAGGGCTAGCGAACTACAATGAGCAGTTCTTC
TRBV18	TRBJ2-7	.	.	CASSPPDGRSYEQYF	TGTGCCAGCTCACCACCGGACGGGCGGTCCTACGAGCAGTACTTC
TRBV4-3	TRBJ2-1	.	few	CASSQAQNPYNEQFF	TGCGCCAGCAGCCAAGCACAGAATCCCTACAATGAGCAGTTCTTC
TRBV28	TRBJ2-3	.	.	CASTLQGLTDTQYF	TGTGCCAGCACCTTACAGGGCCTCACAGATACGCAGTATTTT
TRBV7-9	TRBJ1-1	.	.	CASSWVGGNTEAFF	TGTGCCAGCAGCTGGGTAGGAGGGAACACTGAAGCTTTCTTT
TRBV28	TRBJ2-4	TRBD2	.	CASEREQNIQYF	TGTGCCAGCGAGCGGGAGCAAAACATTCAGTACTTC
TRBV13	TRBJ2-1	.	.	CASSLAAGSSYNEQFF	TGTGCCAGCAGCTTAGCCGCGGGCAGCTCCTACAATGAGCAGTTCTTC
TRBV20-1	TRBJ2-1	.	.	CSARFSGEQFF	TGCAGTGCTAGATTTTCGGGTGAGCAGTTCTTC
TRBV9	TRBJ2-1	TRBD2	.	CASSVGLAGPSDEQFF	TGTGCCAGCAGCGTGGGACTAGCGGGACCCTCCGATGAGCAGTTCTTC
TRBV28	TRBJ2-1	TRBD2	few	CASTNLAGGSYNEQFF	TGTGCCAGCACCAACCTAGCGGGAGGCTCCTACAATGAGCAGTTCTTC
TRBV9	TRBJ2-1	.	.	CASSGNTGRSNEQFF	TGTGCCAGCAGCGGGAATACAGGGAGGTCCAATGAGCAGTTCTTC
TRBV27	TRBJ2-1	TRBD1	few	CASSPYLGQGAGEQFF	TGTGCCAGCAGTCCTTATCTGGGACAGGGGGCCGGTGAGCAGTTCTTC
TRBV15	TRBJ2-3	TRBD2	few	CATSRGLAGLDTQYF	TGTGCCACCAGCAGAGGCCTAGCGGGGCTTGATACGCAGTATTTT
TRBV5-1	TRBJ2-2	.	few	CASSLTQGGSNTGELFF	TGCGCCAGCAGCTTGACCCAAGGAGGATCGAACACCGGGGAGCTGTTTTTT
TRBV18	TRBJ2-7	TRBD2	.	CASSPWSPGSGGEQYF	TGTGCCAGCTCACCATGGAGCCCGGGGTCGGGAGGCGAGCAGTACTTC
TRBV15	TRBJ2-5	.	few	CATSRDGETQYF	TGTGCCACCAGCAGAGATGGGGAGACCCAGTACTTC
TRBV27	TRBJ2-2	.	.	CASSVRQNTGELFF	TGTGCCAGCAGTGTGAGGCAAAACACCGGGGAGCTGTTTTTT
TRBV11-2	TRBJ2-7	TRBD2	few	CASSQGGRGFEQYF	TGTGCCAGCAGCCAAGGCGGGAGGGGTTTCGAGCAGTACTTC
TRBV7-2	TRBJ2-5	TRBD1	.	CASSSHRGQTRRETQYF	TGTGCCAGCAGCTCACACAGGGGGCAGACGAGAAGGGAGACCCAGTACTTC
TRBV2	TRBJ1-1	.	few	CASSERGGREAFF	TGTGCCAGCAGTGAGCGGGGAGGGCGAGAAGCTTTCTTT
TRBV6-6	TRBJ1-5	.	.	CASSRTGSNQPQHF	TGTGCCAGCAGCCGAACAGGTAGCAATCAGCCCCAGCATTTT
TRBV7-9	TRBJ2-7	.	.	CASSLIMGSLGRGSYEQYF	TGTGCCAGCAGCTTAATCATGGGATCGTTGGGGCGGGGCTCCTACGAGCAGTACTTC
TRBV28	TRBJ2-3	.	once	CASSLSGRGTDTQYF	TGTGCCAGCAGTTTATCTGGCAGGGGTACAGATACGCAGTATTTT
TRBV6-1	TRBJ1-5	.	.	CASSERGHQPQHF	TGTGCCAGCAGTGAGAGGGGACATCAGCCCCAGCATTTT
TRBV4-1	TRBJ2-6	TRBD1	.	CASSQQQYGGQGRSGANVLTF	TGCGCCAGCAGCCAACAGCAGTACGGAGGACAGGGTCGGTCTGGGGCCAACGTCCTGACTTTC
TRBV28	TRBJ2-1	.	few	CASWGARQGRYNEQFF	TGTGCCAGCTGGGGGGCTCGACAGGGAAGATACAATGAGCAGTTCTTC
TRBV5-6	TRBJ2-5	TRBD1	.	CASNNRDRVDF	TGTGCCAGCAACAACCGGGACAGGGTTGACTTC
TRBV7-3	TRBJ2-3	TRBD2	few	CASSLMASGRPTSATDTQYF	TGTGCCAGCAGCTTAATGGCTAGCGGGAGGCCGACCTCTGCCACAGATACGCAGTATTTT
TRBV7-9	TRBJ1-2	TRBD1	few	CASSSDRGNNYGYTF	TGTGCCAGCAGCTCCGACAGGGGGAATAACTATGGCTACACCTTC
TRBV6-5	TRBJ2-2	.	.	CASRTPYTGELFF	TGTGCCAGCAGAACACCCTATACCGGGGAGCTGTTTTTT
TRBV7-3	TRBJ2-3	TRBD2	few	CASSRLAGSTDTQYF	TGTGCCAGCAGTCGACTAGCGGGAAGCACAGATACGCAGTATTTT
TRBV7-9	TRBJ1-1	.	few	CASSFRGPNTEAFF	TGTGCCAGCAGCTTCCGGGGACCGAACACTGAAGCTTTCTTT
TRBV7-9	TRBJ2-7	.	few	CASSLAGDGEQYF	TGTGCCAGCAGCTTAGCGGGGGACGGCGAGCAGTACTTC
TRBV7-8	TRBJ2-1	TRBD2	few	CASSSRVAGGWEQFF	TGTGCCAGCAGCTCCCGAGTAGCGGGAGGGTGGGAGCAGTTCTTC
TRBV9	TRBJ1-1	.	.	CASSVLEGTEAFF	TGTGCCAGCAGCGTACTAGAGGGCACTGAAGCTTTCTTT
TRBV28	TRBJ1-5	TRBD1	few	CASSMGQLDVQPQHF	TGTGCCAGCAGCATGGGACAGTTAGACGTCCAGCCCCAGCATTTT